Presented here are 16 T cell receptor beta chains from one specimen sequenced in a study of post-analysis software for immune sequencing data. No cognate antigen is known for these TCRs. Libraries were made from TCR beta cDNA, and they carried unique molecular identifiers. Each CDR3 protein gets one entry after TCRdb re-called the PCR reads with MiXCR. The sample consists of more than 500,000 distinct CDR3 sequences, about a third of them appearing once. Study results and limitations: Patients showed TRBV5-6, TRBV5-1 and TRBV20-1 among a handful of TRBV segments more frequent than in controls.

Sequencing input: blood. Source of these receptors: a girl aged 2-17 years with multiple sclerosis.

The chain combines TRBV20-1 with TRBJ2-3; TRBD1 matches 7 bases. The CDR3 runs to 15 residues. Germline values: CDR1 DFQATT, CDR2 SNEGSKA (reference sequence). V gave up 6 bases and J gave up 5 bases; unmatched junction bases: 14. The CDR3 is CSAKDTRGSLDTQYF. The CDR3 DNA sequence: TGCAGTGCCAAAGACACCAGGGGGAGCCTAGATACGCAGTATTTT.

V usage is TRBV20-1 and J usage is TRBJ2-4; D possibly corresponds to TRBD1 (6 bases). The CDR3 loop spans 14 amino acids. The V end lost 3 bases, the J end lost 0 bases, and 9 bases lay between the germline ends. The germline CDR1 and CDR2 sequences are DFQATT and SNEGSKA (reference sequence). CDR3 loop: CSASHRVAKNIQYF. In nucleotides, the CDR3 is TGCAGTGCTAGTCACAGGGTAGCCAAAAACATTCAGTACTTC.

This clonotype has more than one count but fewer than ten. The chain employs TRBV11-2 and TRBJ1-1; TRBD1 aligns across 7 bases. Germline V gene lookup returns CDR1 SGHAT and CDR2 FQNNGV. The length of the CDR3 is 13 residues. The trim removed 6 bases at V and 4 bases at J, leaving 5 bases unmatched. CDR3 coding DNA: TGTGCCAGCAGTTCCAGGGGGGGCACTGAAGCTTTCTTT. Its protein is CASSSRGGTEAFF.

The chain uses TRBV15 and TRBJ2-3; 7 bases are shared with TRBD1. Losses at the gene ends were 4 bases for V and 3 bases for J; bases not matched to a gene: 7. The CDR3 consists of 15 residues. The V gene's germline CDR1 is LNHNV and CDR2 YYDKDF (reference sequence). In DNA form, the CDR3 reads TGTGCCACCAGCAACCGACAGGGAAGGACAGATACGCAGTATTTT. This sequence encodes CATSNRQGRTDTQYF.

The chain joins TRBV20-1 to TRBJ2-7; D gene uncertain. Trimming left V 6 bases short and J 2 bases short, with 17 bases between. There are 14 residues in the CDR3. CDR1 and CDR2 from the germline V gene are DFQATT and SNEGSKA (reference sequence). CDR3 in DNA: TGCAGTGCCCGAGCACCCGGAGACGCCTACGAGCAGTACTTC. It codes for CSARAPGDAYEQYF.

This clonotype appeared a few times. The genes are TRBV12-3 or TRBV12-4 and TRBJ1-1; possible D gene TRBD1, 6 bases. CDR3 length: 14 amino acids. Trimming left V 6 bases short and J 3 bases short, with 14 bases between. The CDR3 is CASSRLTGYTEAFF. In nucleotides, the CDR3 is TGTGCCAGCAGCCGCCTTACAGGGTACACTGAAGCTTTCTTT.

This chain links TRBV20-1 with TRBJ1-5, with a possible D match to TRBD1 (5 bases). Per germline, CDR1 DFQATT and CDR2 SNEGSKA (reference sequence). V was cut by 3 bases and J by 3 bases, with 6 bases left in between. This CDR3 has 12 residues. CDR3 bases: TGCAGTGCTAGCGGGGCCAATCAGCCCCAGCATTTT. Its translation is CSASGANQPQHF.

The rearrangement links TRBV6-2 or TRBV6-3 to TRBJ2-5; a weak D match, TRBD2 (5 bases). The germline V gene encodes CDR1 MNHEY and CDR2 SVGEGT. Between the trimmed V and J ends, which lost 6 bases and 2 bases, there was a span of 13 bases. The CDR3 has 14 amino acids. The CDR3 nucleotides read TGTGCCAGCAGCCGAAGGACGGGACAAGAGACCCAGTACTTC. It is translated as CASSRRTGQETQYF.

The V and J genes are TRBV3-1 and TRBJ1-5, with D perhaps matching TRBD1 (5 bases). Germline CDR1 reads LGHDT; CDR2 reads YNNKEL (reference sequence). This CDR3 spans 18 amino acids. V lost 4 bases and J 0 bases, leaving 19 bases between the germline ends. The CDR3 nucleotides are TGTGCCAGCAGCCTTACTCTGGGCAGGGCAAATAGCAATCAGCCCCAGCATTTT. As protein: CASSLTLGRANSNQPQHF.

V usage is TRBV5-1 and J usage is TRBJ1-4; 9 positions agree with TRBD1. Trimming took 1 base from V and 4 from J; bases not matched to a gene: 5. The CDR3 sequence is 16 residues long. The germline V gene encodes CDR1 SGHRS and CDR2 YFSETQ. CDR3 in amino acids: CASSLMDRGSNEKLFF. In nucleotides, the CDR3 is TGCGCCAGCAGCTTGATGGACAGGGGAAGTAATGAAAAACTGTTTTTT. The full variable domain, its missing parts supplied by reference TRBV5-1 and TRBJ1-4, is KAGVTQTPRYLIKTRGQQVTLSCSPISGHRSVSWYQQTPGQGLQFLFEYFSETQRNKGNFPGRFSGRQFSNSRSEMNVSTLELGDSALYLCASSLMDRGSNEKLFFGSGTQLSVL.

The chain combines TRBV4-2 with TRBJ2-6; weak D call: TRBD2 (6 bases). V was pared by 4 bases and J by 2 bases, with 12 bases between. This CDR3 region has 16 residues. The germline gives CDR1 LGHNA, CDR2 YNFKEQ. The CDR3 nucleotides are TGTGCCAGCAGCCGAGAGAGGGAGGCTGGGGCCAACGTCCTGACTTTC. It translates to CASSREREAGANVLTF.

The chain employs TRBV3-1 and TRBJ1-1; TRBD1 might be the D (5 bases). Trimming pared 4 bases from V and 3 bases from J, leaving 9 bases between. Germline assignment: CDR1 LGHDT and CDR2 YNNKEL (reference sequence). This CDR3 region has 13 residues. DNA of the CDR3: TGTGCCAGCAGCCTAATAGGGGACACTGAAGCTTTCTTT. Amino acid sequence: CASSLIGDTEAFF.

This clonotype appeared a few times. The chain has TRBV4-1 and TRBJ2-5; no definite D call. V gave up 0 bases and J gave up 2 bases, with 10 bases separating them. The CDR3 sequence is 15 residues long. Germline V gene sequence: CDR1 MGHRA, CDR2 YSYEKL. DNA for the CDR3: TGCGCCAGCAGCCAAGAGGGGTATATACAAGAGACCCAGTACTTC. Translation gives CASSQEGYIQETQYF.

This clonotype came up a few times. J is TRBJ2-7 and V is TRBV29-1, with 11 nucleotides matching TRBD1. CDR1 is SQVTM and CDR2 is ANQGSEA in the germline V gene. Trimming at V came to 8 bases and at J to 6 bases, leaving 9 bases not matched to a gene. The CDR3 has 13 residues. CDR3 sequence reads: CSFRTGGMGEQYF. The CDR3, as DNA: TGCAGCTTCCGGACAGGGGGCATGGGCGAGCAGTACTTC.

The chain couples TRBV2 to TRBJ1-2; D might be TRBD1 (6 bases). The CDR3 spans 14 residues. CDR1 and CDR2 (germline): SNHLY, FYNNEI. Trimming shortened V by 7 bases and J by 3 bases, and 15 bases separated the two germline ends. CDR3 amino acids: CASTRRGGDYGYTF. The CDR3 nucleotides are TGTGCCAGCACACGAAGGGGGGGGGACTATGGCTACACCTTC.

The rearrangement uses TRBV20-1 and TRBJ2-3; D is unresolved. The V and J ends lost 1 base and 6 bases respectively, with 5 bases between them. This CDR3 contains 11 residues. Per germline, CDR1 DFQATT and CDR2 SNEGSKA (reference sequence). The CDR3 DNA reads as TGCAGTGCTAGAGTGTCGGATACGCAGTATTTT. It specifies CSARVSDTQYF.